The present entry profiles one TCR beta chain with its context. Its antigen is not known. The CDR3 sequence is 15 residues long. CDR1 is SNHLY, CDR2 FYNNEI, per germline. V shed 7 bases and J 3 bases; nucleotides not matched to a gene: 6. The sample comes from a study of cytomegalovirus exposure and HLA in healthy donors. About the research overall: Unique TCRs from HLA-typed donors, roughly 89 million of them, were held in an early data release. Of all 380 or so donors who were genotyped, 70% to 85% belonged to the Caucasian-associated ancestry cluster.

Findings of the study overall: According to a later analysis, donors in an Asian-associated ancestry cluster reportedly had fewer N-insertions than the roughly 720-donor mean. Researchers catalogued over 150 TCR beta chains as cytomegalovirus-associated.

Primers for the PCR totalled 60 Vbeta and 13 Jbeta. Libraries were prepared by immunoSEQ multiplex PCR; TCRdb keeps only in-frame clonotypes and omits some of them. The table includes 150,000 to 200,000 clones, more than 65% detected once. Sequenced sample: PBMCs. The V call is TRBV2, the J call TRBJ2-1; 10 bases fit TRBD2. The origin of this receptor is a female donor in good health and CMV-seronegative. CDR3 region: CASMVAGGRYNEQFF. CDR3 coding DNA: TGTGCCAGCATGGTAGCGGGGGGACGCTACAATGAGCAGTTCTTC.